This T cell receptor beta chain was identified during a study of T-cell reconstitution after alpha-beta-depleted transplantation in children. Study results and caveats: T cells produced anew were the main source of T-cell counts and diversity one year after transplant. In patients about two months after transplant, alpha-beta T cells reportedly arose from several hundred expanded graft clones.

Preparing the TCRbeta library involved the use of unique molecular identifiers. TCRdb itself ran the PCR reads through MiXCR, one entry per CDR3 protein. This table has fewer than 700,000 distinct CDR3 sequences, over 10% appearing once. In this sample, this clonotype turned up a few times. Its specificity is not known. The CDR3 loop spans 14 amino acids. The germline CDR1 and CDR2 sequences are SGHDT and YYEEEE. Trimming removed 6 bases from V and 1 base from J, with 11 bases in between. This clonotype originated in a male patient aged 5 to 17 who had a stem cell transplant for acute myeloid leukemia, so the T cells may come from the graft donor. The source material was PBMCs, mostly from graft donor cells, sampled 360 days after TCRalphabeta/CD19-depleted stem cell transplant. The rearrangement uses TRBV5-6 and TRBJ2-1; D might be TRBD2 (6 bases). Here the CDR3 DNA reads TGTGCCAGCATCACAGCGGGTTCCTACAATGAGCAGTTCTTC. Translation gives CASITAGSYNEQFF. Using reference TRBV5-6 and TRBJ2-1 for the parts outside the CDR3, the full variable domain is DAGVTQSPTHLIKTRGQQVTLRCSPKSGHDTVSWYQQALGQGPQFIFQYYEEEERQRGNFPDRFSGHQFPNYSSELNVNALLLGDSALYLCASITAGSYNEQFFGPGTRLTVL.